This T cell receptor beta chain derives from a study of CD4 T cells in relation to SARS-CoV-2 and coronaviruses. Study-level information: TCR beta CDR3s were sequenced after approximately ten-day antigen culture of PBMCs.

Study conclusions and caveats: The cross-reactivity analysis covered only spike protein, not other viral proteins. About 64% of donors had memory CD4+ clonotypes crossrecognizing SARS-CoV-2 and common cold coronavirus spike.

This clone was counted between two and nine times. The antigen remains unidentified. Clones were read by immunoSEQ multiplex PCR, and TCRdb kept only the in-frame ones, dropping some. The sample has tens of thousands of clones, 60% to 75% seen once. Before the COVID-19 pandemic, during about 2011-2018, CD4+ T cells were taken from unexposed donors. The cells were cultured for around ten days before CD4+ T cells were isolated. Cells permitting, SARS-CoV-2 S/N and four cold-coronavirus spikes were tested on unexposed-donor CD4+ T cells. The TCR originated in a human donor in good health. The material sequenced was CD4+ T cells from PBMCs, cultured in vitro.

The CDR3 nucleotides read TGCAGCGTCTCCGGGACAGGGGAAGATGGCTACACCTTC. Translation: CSVSGTGEDGYTF. V is TRBV29-1 and J is TRBJ1-2, with 10 bases aligning to TRBD1. Losses at the gene ends were 6 bases for V and 6 bases for J; bases not matched to a gene: 7. There are 13 residues in the CDR3. Germline-derived CDR1 and CDR2 are SQVTM and ANQGSEA. Supplemented by reference TRBV29-1 and TRBJ1-2, the full variable domain reads SAVISQKPSRDICQRGTSLTIQCQVDSQVTMMFWYRQQPGQSLTLIATANQGSEATYESGFVIDKFPISRPNLTFSTLTVSNMSPEDSSIYLCSVSGTGEDGYTFGSGTRLTVV.